A selection of T cell receptor beta chains follows, all from one sample in a study of T-cell reconstitution after alpha-beta-depleted transplantation in children. TCRdb passed the PCR reads through MiXCR, listing each CDR3 protein once. In the table there are hundreds of thousands of distinct CDR3 sequences, around 15% of which are singletons. The specimen was PBMCs, mostly from graft donor cells, collected 360 days after TCRalphabeta/CD19-depleted stem cell transplant. These receptors were collected from a male patient between 2 and 10 years old who had a stem cell transplant for acute lymphoblastic leukemia, so the T cells may come from the graft donor. Both conserved end residues are part of each CDR3. The D gene is left open where the match is weak. Clone size is not always given. Where it is, it says once, few, many or a class for expanded clones.

v_gene	d_gene	abundance	j_gene	CDR3aa	CDR3nt
TRBV28	TRBD2	.	TRBJ2-3	CASGLAAYTDTQYF	TGTGCCAGCGGACTAGCGGCCTACACAGATACGCAGTATTTT
TRBV28	.	.	TRBJ2-6	CASSPRLDGANVLTF	TGTGCCAGCAGTCCTCGACTAGACGGGGCCAACGTCCTGACTTTC
TRBV19	TRBD1	few	TRBJ2-3	CASTRTGADTQYF	TGTGCCAGCACCCGGACAGGGGCAGATACGCAGTATTTT
TRBV12-3/TRBV12-4	.	few	TRBJ2-1	CASSRASPMGNEQFF	TGTGCCAGCAGTCGGGCTTCCCCGATGGGTAATGAGCAGTTCTTC
TRBV30	.	.	TRBJ2-1	CAWSRVYNEQFF	TGTGCCTGGAGTCGCGTATACAATGAGCAGTTCTTC
TRBV4-2	.	.	TRBJ2-3	CASSQDLVARVTDTQYF	TGTGCCAGCAGCCAAGATCTGGTAGCTCGGGTGACAGATACGCAGTATTTT
TRBV7-2	.	many	TRBJ2-1	CASSLALSAYAYNEQFF	TGTGCCAGCAGCTTAGCGCTGAGCGCCTATGCCTACAATGAGCAGTTCTTC
TRBV3-1	TRBD1	.	TRBJ2-3	CASSQDLGQSTDTQYF	TGTGCCAGCAGCCAAGACTTGGGACAGAGCACAGATACGCAGTATTTT
TRBV6-2/TRBV6-3	TRBD2	.	TRBJ2-2	CASSLRAGAGTGELFF	TGTGCCAGCAGCCTTAGAGCGGGAGCGGGAACCGGGGAGCTGTTTTTT
TRBV20-1	.	many	TRBJ2-1	CSATRDWLNNEQFF	TGCAGTGCCACGCGGGACTGGTTAAACAATGAGCAGTTCTTC
TRBV6-2/TRBV6-3	.	.	TRBJ2-5	CASSYSFRDAQETQYF	TGTGCCAGCAGTTACTCCTTCCGGGACGCTCAAGAGACCCAGTACTTC
TRBV28	TRBD1	.	TRBJ2-3	CASTPGTGVTDTQYF	TGTGCCAGCACCCCCGGGACAGGGGTGACAGATACGCAGTATTTT
TRBV9	.	.	TRBJ2-1	CASSVDEWDTGWNEQFF	TGTGCCAGCAGCGTAGATGAGTGGGACACGGGATGGAATGAGCAGTTCTTC
TRBV4-1	.	.	TRBJ2-7	CASSQTLSPYEQYF	TGCGCCAGCAGCCAGACCCTAAGCCCCTACGAGCAGTACTTC
TRBV29-1	TRBD2	.	TRBJ2-1	CSVHPGLVTYNEQFF	TGCAGCGTCCACCCGGGACTAGTGACTTACAATGAGCAGTTCTTC
TRBV7-9	TRBD2	few	TRBJ2-1	CASSPWRLADSYNEQFF	TGTGCCAGCAGCCCCTGGAGACTAGCTGATTCCTACAATGAGCAGTTCTTC
TRBV7-9	.	few	TRBJ2-7	CASSPGRFSYEQYF	TGTGCCAGCAGCCCCGGACGCTTTTCCTACGAGCAGTACTTC
TRBV4-3	.	few	TRBJ1-1	CASSQDWGGLTEAFF	TGCGCCAGCAGCCAAGATTGGGGCGGCCTAACTGAAGCTTTCTTT
TRBV28	.	.	TRBJ2-7	CASSWGRVPSYEQYF	TGTGCCAGCAGTTGGGGCAGGGTCCCTTCCTACGAGCAGTACTTC
TRBV10-3	TRBD1	few	TRBJ2-1	CAISSYAGQGTNEQFF	TGTGCCATCAGCTCGTATGCGGGACAGGGTACCAATGAGCAGTTCTTC
TRBV9	.	.	TRBJ2-1	CASSTGPSIEQFF	TGTGCCAGCAGCACGGGACCCTCAATAGAGCAGTTCTTC
TRBV12-3/TRBV12-4	.	few	TRBJ1-1	CASSLKQGGVGSTAEAFF	TGTGCCAGCAGTTTGAAGCAGGGCGGAGTAGGGTCGACTGCTGAAGCTTTCTTT
TRBV12-3/TRBV12-4	.	.	TRBJ1-2	CASSPRQLKNYGYTF	TGTGCCAGCAGCCCCCGACAGCTCAAGAACTATGGCTACACCTTC
TRBV12-3/TRBV12-4	.	few	TRBJ2-3	CASSLEDGSSTDTQYF	TGTGCCAGCAGTTTGGAGGACGGGTCTAGCACAGATACGCAGTATTTT
TRBV12-3/TRBV12-4	TRBD2	many	TRBJ2-7	CASSFLHSGRGKDEQYF	TGTGCCAGCAGTTTCCTACATAGCGGGAGGGGAAAAGACGAGCAGTACTTC
TRBV6-5	.	.	TRBJ2-2	CASSAGAGELFF	TGTGCCAGCAGTGCAGGGGCGGGGGAGCTGTTTTTT